The source of this T cell receptor (beta chain) is a study of blood T cells in healthy people across ages. Study outcomes and limitations: CMV infection status of these donors was not known. TCR beta diversity per million T cells fell roughly linearly with age. Unsorted PBMC input precluded a conclusive naive versus antigen-experienced comparison.

With a J-beta primer mix and a sample-barcoded 5' primer, a second PCR ran 7 to 11 cycles. TCRdb re-called the 5' RACE reads through MiXCR, storing one row per CDR3 protein. The sample includes around 1.5 million distinct CDR3 sequences, around 36% of them seen just once. The V gene's germline CDR1 is DFQATT and CDR2 SNEGSKA (reference sequence). V lost 2 bases to trimming and J lost 8 bases; unmatched junction nucleotides: 7. CDR3 length: 13 amino acids. This clonotype has a handful of counts. What it binds is not known. The chain combines TRBV20-1 with TRBJ1-2; 8 positions match TRBD1. Sequenced sample: blood. This TCR came from a woman aged 30 to 39 in good health. The CDR3, as DNA: TGCAGTGCTAGATCCGGACAGGGAGACGGCTACACCTTC. Its translation: CSARSGQGDGYTF.